The entry below describes one T cell receptor beta chain. The target antigen is unknown. This specimen belongs to a study of cytomegalovirus exposure and HLA in healthy donors. Study conclusions and caveats: Later analysis identified a missense DCLRE1C variant that was linked to TCR beta V- and J-gene trimming. Associated with cytomegalovirus, according to the listing, were approximately 160 TCR beta chains. Highly shared sequence variants in one cluster were likely a sequencing artifact. A previous analysis found most TCR beta V segments productive roughly 90% or roughly 30% of the time.

A multiplex PCR was run with 60 Vbeta primers and 13 Jbeta primers. Sequencing used immunoSEQ multiplex PCR; TCRdb keeps in-frame clones, though not all of them. The table lists tens of thousands of clones, with about a sixth in the top ten. This TCR derives from a boy aged 10-17 years in good health and CMV-seronegative. The sequenced sample was PBMCs.

CDR3 loop: CASSLGFATEAFF. The DNA of the CDR3 is TGTGCCAGCAGCTTAGGGTTCGCGACTGAAGCTTTCTTT. The chain is built from TRBV7-2 and TRBJ1-1; D ambiguous. V was cut by 1 base and J by 5 bases, with 8 bases left in between. Per germline, CDR1 SGHTA and CDR2 FQGNSA. This CDR3 comprises 13 residues.